These 29 T cell receptor beta chains came from one sample sequenced in a study of Graves' ophthalmopathy and Graves' hyperthyroidism (dated by TCRdb to between 2017 and 2018). The reads were generated on an Illumina HiSeq 2000. For repertoire sequencing, the TCR beta CDR3 regions were amplified from RNA transcripts. HTBI primers and the Qiagen OneStep RT-PCR kit were used in a first-round RT-PCR, which was followed by a second-round multiplex PCR, size selection and purification. Using fastp trimming at Q25 and MiXCR clonotype assembly, TCRdb reanalyzed the public sequencing data and kept in-frame beta chains. Each record represents a unique CDR3 protein, reported with the most common genes and DNA among its rows. This sample holds 300,000 to 450,000 distinct CDR3 sequences; about a sixth were observed only once. 2.4% of the sample belongs to the ten largest clones. The sample comprised peripheral blood. These receptors all come from an adult woman with stable Graves' hyperthyroidism.

Ten or more counts support this clonotype. V gene TRBV28 combines with J gene TRBJ2-7; D may be TRBD1 or TRBD2 (7 bases each). The CDR3 has 14 residues. From germline, CDR1 is MDHEN and CDR2 SYDVKM. Deletions cut 5 bases from V and 5 bases from J, with 16 bases between. The CDR3 bases are TGTGCCAGCAGTCCGACAGGGAGGGCCCACGAGCAGTACTTC. Protein: CASSPTGRAHEQYF.

This clonotype was found many times. This chain uses TRBV10-1 with TRBJ1-1; D may be TRBD1 (5 bases). The CDR3 runs to 13 residues. Germline loops: CDR1 WNHNN, CDR2 SYGVQD (reference sequence). The V end was cut by 2 bases, the J end by 6 bases, with 10 bases between. CDR3 bases: TGCGCCAGCAGTGAGGGAGGGGTCGCTGAAGCTTTCTTT. Translated, it gives CASSEGGVAEAFF.

This clonotype has at least ten counts. The chain carries TRBV27 and TRBJ1-5; no definite D call. CDR3 length: 15 residues. Germline loops: CDR1 MNHEY, CDR2 SMNVEV (reference sequence). V lost 4 bases and J 2 bases, leaving 12 bases between the germline ends. The CDR3, as DNA: TGTGCCAGCAGTTCATTGGATAAGGGCAATCAGCCCCAGCATTTT. It specifies CASSSLDKGNQPQHF.

The table lists this clonotype with many counts. A clone one base away is much larger, so this may be a read error. CDR3 DNA: TGTGCCAGCAGTTTAAGGAACGAGCAGTACTTC. Amino acids: CASSLRNEQYF. The rearrangement uses TRBV28 and TRBJ2-7, with D unclear. Germline V gene lookup returns CDR1 MDHEN and CDR2 SYDVKM. V lost 2 bases and J 5 bases, leaving 4 bases between the germline ends. This CDR3 contains 11 residues.

There are many counts of this clonotype. The chain links TRBV18 to TRBJ2-5, with 7 bases fitting TRBD1. The CDR3 spans 14 residues. CDR1 and CDR2 from the germline V gene are KGHSH and LQKENI. J was trimmed by 4 bases and V by 8 bases; bases with no gene match: 10. CDR3 amino acids: CASMNRGKGETQYF. In DNA, the CDR3 is TGTGCCAGCATGAACAGGGGTAAGGGAGAGACCCAGTACTTC.

This rearrangement joins TRBV5-5 to TRBJ2-2; no definite D call. Trimming pared 5 bases from V and 8 bases from J, leaving 13 bases between. The length of the CDR3 is 13 residues. The V gene's germline CDR1 is SGHKS and CDR2 YYEKEE (reference sequence). CDR3 in DNA: TGTGCCAGCAGTCCCGCCCCGCCGGGGGAGCTGTTTTTT. Encoded protein: CASSPAPPGELFF.

This clonotype showed up many times. The chain carries TRBV4-2 and TRBJ2-7; D is perhaps TRBD1 or TRBD2 (5 bases each). This CDR3 is 14 amino acids long. Trimming pared 1 base from V and 5 bases from J, leaving 12 bases between. The germline gives CDR1 LGHNA, CDR2 YNFKEQ. DNA for the CDR3: TGTGCCAGCAGCCAAGGAGACCCGGGGCACGAGCAGTACTTC. Protein product: CASSQGDPGHEQYF.

This clonotype was seen at least ten times. The V gene is TRBV28, the J gene TRBJ1-1; D not resolved. The germline V and J ends were trimmed by 4 bases and 3 bases, with 12 bases remaining between them. The CDR3 is 14 amino acids. Germline-derived CDR1 and CDR2 are MDHEN and SYDVKM. In DNA form, the CDR3 reads TGTGCCAGCAGTTCGCCCAGAGATTACACTGAAGCTTTCTTT. It yields the protein CASSSPRDYTEAFF.

This clonotype was observed a handful of times. A read error is possible here, since a much larger clone lies one base away. V is TRBV25-1 and J is TRBJ1-6, with D maybe TRBD1 (5 bases). The V end was cut by 8 bases, the J end by 10 bases, with 18 bases between. The germline CDR1 and CDR2 sequences are MGHDK and SYGVNS. The CDR3 covers 14 residues. The CDR3 is CASAYRLGLSPLHF. CDR3 sequence (DNA): TGTGCCAGCGCGTACAGGCTGGGATTGTCACCCCTCCACTTT.

J is TRBJ1-5 and V is TRBV6-1; D remains ambiguous. Trimming left V 6 bases short and J 0 bases short, with 15 bases between. Germline CDR1 reads MNHNS; CDR2 reads SASEGT. This CDR3 region has 16 residues. CDR3 nucleotide sequence: TGTGCCAGCAGAATGAGAGGGCAAGATAGCAATCAGCCCCAGCATTTT. Protein product: CASRMRGQDSNQPQHF.

The sample holds many counts of this clonotype. The genes are TRBV6-5 and TRBJ1-2; TRBD1 is a possible D gene (5 bases). V was pared by 6 bases and J by 4 bases, with 12 bases between. Germline loops: CDR1 MNHEY, CDR2 SVGAGI. The CDR3 has 13 amino acids. The CDR3 here is CASSRDFLYGYTF. The CDR3 DNA follows: TGTGCCAGCAGCCGGGACTTTCTCTATGGCTACACCTTC.

A remark on this clonotype: The germline gene is not matched at one end of the junction; a read error may be the cause. The chain joins TRBV11-2 to TRBJ2-7; a weak D match, TRBD1 (6 bases). Germline V CDR1 and CDR2: SGHAT, FQNNGV. This CDR3 is 14 amino acids long. The CDR3 bases are TGTGCCAGCAGCTTAGTACAGGGTTCCTACGGGCAGTACTTC. Its translation is CASSLVQGSYGQYF.

This clonotype was detected ten times or more. The chain uses TRBV6-2 or TRBV6-3 and TRBJ2-2; 8 bases map to TRBD2. Germline trimming cut 4 bases from V and 4 bases from J; bases unmatched to any gene: 8. The CDR3 runs to 16 residues. CDR1 is MNHEY, CDR2 SVGEGT, per germline. This CDR3 is CASSWKRENSTGELFF. CDR3 coding DNA: TGTGCCAGCAGTTGGAAGCGGGAGAATAGCACCGGGGAGCTGTTTTTT.

This clonotype was seen many times. The rearrangement uses TRBV18 and TRBJ2-5; possible D gene TRBD2, 7 bases. This CDR3 comprises 15 residues. Germline V lookup: CDR1 KGHSH, CDR2 LQKENI. V lost 6 bases, J lost 3 bases, and 17 bases lay in between. The DNA of the CDR3 is TGTGCCAGCTCCCTGGGCGGGGGCAAGGAAGAGACCCAGTACTTC. This encodes CASSLGGGKEETQYF.

In the case of this clonotype: One junction end does not reproduce the germline sequence, and a read error may be involved. The gene calls are TRBV12-3 or TRBV12-4 and TRBJ1-5, with D maybe TRBD1 (5 bases). The CDR3 has 11 residues. This chain's CDR3 is CASSVTGPHHF. DNA for the CDR3: TGTGCCAGCAGCGTAACAGGACCCCATCATTTT.

This rearrangement joins TRBV12-3 or TRBV12-4 to TRBJ1-1; D is ambiguous. With 2 bases removed from V and 8 bases from J, the gap between germline ends came to 15 bases. CDR3 size: 14 residues. CDR3 protein: CASSLTERVQEAFF. The CDR3 region has the DNA TGTGCCAGCAGTTTAACAGAAAGGGTACAAGAAGCTTTCTTT.

This clonotype was seen repeatedly, ten times or more. The chain recombines TRBV7-9 with TRBJ2-7; D perhaps matches TRBD2 (6 bases). This CDR3 comprises 13 residues. CDR1 and CDR2 (germline): SEHNR, FQNEAQ (reference sequence). The V end was cut by 5 bases, the J end by 4 bases, with 12 bases between. CDR3 nucleotides: TGTGCCAGCAGCGCGGGGCAGTGGTACGAGCAGTACTTC. It codes for CASSAGQWYEQYF. Full variable domain (missing parts from reference TRBV7-9 and TRBJ2-7): DTGVSQNPRHKITKRGQNVTFRCDPISEHNRLYWYRQTLGQGPEFLTYFQNEAQLEKSRLLSDRFSAERPKGSFSTLEIQRTEQGDSAMYLCASSAGQWYEQYFGPGTRLTVT.

This clonotype was picked up many times. The chain joins TRBV11-1 to TRBJ1-1, with D possibly being TRBD1 (6 bases). Germline lookup yields CDR1 SGHAT and CDR2 FQDESV (reference sequence). CDR3 length equals 19 residues. V was pared by 4 bases and J by 0 bases, with 24 bases between. The CDR3 DNA is TGTGCCAGCAGCTCCGTTCTGGGGGCGCAGGCCTTTATGAACACTGAAGCTTTCTTT. It yields the protein CASSSVLGAQAFMNTEAFF.

The J gene is TRBJ2-3, the V gene TRBV20-1; D may match TRBD1 or TRBD2 (5 bases each). CDR1 is DFQATT and CDR2 is SNEGSKA in the germline V gene (reference sequence). CDR3 length: 13 amino acids. V shed 7 bases and J shed 3 bases, with 14 bases lying between them. The CDR3 reads CSVGEKGTDTQYF. CDR3 DNA sequence: TGCAGTGTTGGGGAGAAGGGGACAGATACGCAGTATTTT.

This clonotype was counted many times. This sequence joins TRBV27 and TRBJ2-7; the D gene could be TRBD1 or TRBD2 (6 bases each). The V end lost 6 bases, the J end lost 2 bases, and 20 bases lay between the germline ends. This CDR3 region has 16 residues. CDR1 and CDR2 from the germline V gene are MNHEY and SMNVEV (reference sequence). The CDR3 protein is CASSLGAGRMPYEQYF. As DNA, the CDR3 is TGTGCCAGCAGCTTGGGGGCGGGAAGGATGCCCTACGAGCAGTACTTC.

About this clonotype itself: A much larger clone lies one base from this, so it may be a read error. The J gene is TRBJ2-5, the V gene TRBV5-4; weak D call: TRBD2 (6 bases). The CDR3 spans 13 residues. CDR1 SGHNT and CDR2 YYREEE come from the germline V gene (reference sequence). This CDR3 reads CASSFPNRETKYF. CDR3 bases: TGTGCCAGCAGCTTCCCCAATCGGGAGACCAAGTACTTC. Filled out from reference TRBV5-4 and TRBJ2-5, the complete variable domain reads ETGVTQSPTHLIKTRGQQVTLRCSSQSGHNTVSWYQQALGQGPQFIFQYYREEENGRGNFPPRFSGLQFPNYSSELNVNALELDDSALYLCASSFPNRETKYFGPGTRLLVL.

In this sample, this clonotype turned up a few times. The V call is TRBV7-9, the J call TRBJ2-2; D not resolved. This CDR3 is 15 amino acids long. In germline, CDR1 is SEHNR, CDR2 FQNEAQ (reference sequence). Trimming left V 5 bases short and J 1 base short, with 11 bases between. DNA of the CDR3: TGTGCCAGCAGCCCCGATACGGGGAACACCGGGGAGCTGTTTTTT. As protein: CASSPDTGNTGELFF.

This sequence joins TRBV18 and TRBJ2-7; perhaps TRBD2 as D (5 bases). Germline V CDR1 and CDR2: KGHSH, LQKENI. The length of the CDR3 is 18 residues. Trimming took off 2 bases at V and 0 bases at J, with 20 bases between the two ends. CDR3 sequence reads: CASSPFVVARSSSYEQYF. CDR3 in DNA: TGTGCCAGCTCACCATTTGTGGTAGCGCGGTCTAGCTCCTACGAGCAGTACTTC.

This clonotype was seen more than once but under ten times. The chain is built from TRBV4-1 and TRBJ1-5, with D possibly matching TRBD1 (6 bases). CDR1 MGHRA and CDR2 YSYEKL come from the germline V gene. The CDR3 contains 17 residues. V lost 1 base, J lost 2 bases, and 15 bases lay in between. The CDR3 sequence is CASSQVIAGVGNQPQHF. CDR3 nucleotide sequence: TGCGCCAGCAGCCAAGTAATTGCAGGGGTCGGCAATCAGCCCCAGCATTTT.

This clonotype was picked up many times. This sequence joins TRBV7-8 and TRBJ2-2; D gene uncertain. Germline V gene sequence: CDR1 SGHVS, CDR2 FQNEAQ. The CDR3 totals 14 residues. V lost 0 bases and J 4 bases, leaving 6 bases between the germline ends. The CDR3 protein is CASSLAWVTGELFF. The DNA for the CDR3 is TGTGCCAGCAGCTTAGCGTGGGTCACCGGGGAGCTGTTTTTT.

A few counts support this clonotype. J is TRBJ2-2 and V is TRBV19, with D perhaps TRBD1 (6 bases). The CDR3 has 16 amino acids. Germline lookup yields CDR1 LNHDA and CDR2 SQIVND (reference sequence). V dropped 5 bases and J dropped 1 base, with 14 bases sitting between them. The CDR3 DNA is TGTGCCAGTAGTCCGGTCGACAGGCAGAACACCGGGGAGCTGTTTTTT. Amino acids: CASSPVDRQNTGELFF.

The sample holds many counts of this clonotype. This chain connects TRBV12-3 or TRBV12-4 to TRBJ2-2; weak D call: TRBD1 (7 bases). This CDR3 has 16 residues. With 4 bases removed from V and 0 bases from J, the gap between germline ends came to 12 bases. CDR3 in amino acids: CASSSRDSSNTGELFF. The CDR3, as DNA: TGTGCCAGCAGTTCGCGGGACAGCTCGAACACCGGGGAGCTGTTTTTT.

At least ten counts were recorded for this clonotype. A single base separates this from a much larger clone, so it may be a read error. CDR3: CASSVGTRSSYNSHLHF. In DNA form, the CDR3 reads TGTGCCAGCAGTGTAGGGACAAGGAGCTCCTATAATTCACACCTCCACTTT. The chain employs TRBV6-1 and TRBJ1-6; D is perhaps TRBD1 (6 bases). The length of the CDR3 is 17 residues. Germline V gene lookup returns CDR1 MNHNS and CDR2 SASEGT.

Worth noting for this clonotype: A much larger clone differs from this one at a single base, so this may be a read error. This chain links TRBV6-2 or TRBV6-3 with TRBJ2-2, with 11 bases identical to TRBD1. The length of the CDR3 is 15 residues. The V and J ends lost 11 bases and 6 bases, in that order; junction bases with no gene match: 11. Germline values: CDR1 MNHEY, CDR2 SVGEGT. CDR3: CAGGGQGAGAGELFF. The CDR3 coding sequence is TGTGCCGGCGGTGGACAGGGGGCGGGAGCCGGGGAGCTGTTTTTT.